The T cell receptor (beta chain) described here comes from a study of T cell responses to AZD1222 COVID-19 vaccine. Study-level results: Donors skewed white British and female; clonal diversity was possibly underestimated. In the spike-specific TCR repertoire, nearly half reportedly target unmutated variant regions. Spike as a whole was targeted by vaccine-associated CD4 TCRs, dominant at 160-218 and 743-854.

Pooled in the analysis were second doses at about 4 or about 12 weeks. As concerns this clone: Its target is not known.

The repertoire was sequenced with immunoSEQ multiplex PCR; TCRdb's copy has only in-frame clones and lacks some. This sample has fewer than 150,000 clones, with 92% found just once. The CDR3 totals 12 residues. Germline CDR1 is SNHLY and CDR2 is FYNNEI. Trimming left V 11 bases short and J 8 bases short, with 16 bases between. Sequencing used peripheral blood, obtained 28 days after the second AZD1222 dose. The V and J genes are TRBV2 and TRBJ2-1; D not resolved. This clonotype was sampled from an adult who received the AZD1222 COVID-19 vaccine. The CDR3 is CASQTRADEQFF. CDR3 in DNA: TGTGCCTCCCAAACCCGGGCCGATGAGCAGTTCTTC.